This paragraph covers one T cell receptor beta chain sequence. Original processing notes: Estimated nucleated cell counts came from reference gene primer amplification. The method was immunoSEQ multiplex PCR; TCRdb's version includes in-frame clones alone and lacks a portion of them. V and J calls plus clone size are reproduced from that table; the DNA served to infer D and trimming. The sample gives 200,000 to 250,000 clones, 80% to 85% of which show up once; around 3.3% is in the top ten. Trimming took 2 bases from V and 8 from J; bases not matched to a gene: 12. The CDR3 spans 16 residues. The germline V gene encodes CDR1 MNHEY and CDR2 SVGAGI. The data were obtained in a study of blood T cell repertoires in COVID-19. As for the study in general: Sites in the United States, Italy and Spain provided acute and convalescent COVID-19 samples. PBMCs, B-cell-depleted T cells, or T cells were the source of the cDNA or gDNA that made up the material.

The sample was peripheral blood. This TCR came from a woman aged 18-30 years with acute or convalescent COVID-19. The chain links TRBV6-5 to TRBJ1-2; 9 bases align to TRBD1. The CDR3, as DNA: TGTGCCAGCAGTTACCTCCAACAGGGGGCGGGCGGAGGCTACACCTTC. Encoded protein: CASSYLQQGAGGGYTF.